The sequence of this TCR beta chain was determined in a study of T cells after yellow fever vaccination. Generation of TCR cDNA used 5'RACE template switching (which added a universal primer site and UMIs). TCRdb processed the 5' RACE reads anew with MiXCR; each CDR3 protein has one entry. Of 400,000 to 450,000 distinct CDR3 sequences in the sample, roughly 20% were seen once. Concerning this clonotype: Its antigen is as yet unknown.

Findings of the study overall: It was the secondary response that reached its peak faster, day 5 versus 15, but it was weaker.

Between the trimmed V and J ends, which lost 7 bases and 4 bases, there was a span of 7 bases. CDR1 and CDR2 (germline): LGHDT, YNNKEL (reference sequence). The CDR3 length is 11 residues. This sequence was found in a man between 18 and 35 years old who received the YFV17D yellow fever vaccine. The rearrangement links TRBV3-1 to TRBJ2-5, with D unclear. Sequences were derived from PBMCs, sampled before the yellow fever booster vaccination. The CDR3 region is CASTRAETQYF. The CDR3 DNA is TGTGCCAGCACCCGCGCAGAGACCCAGTACTTC.